This T cell receptor beta chain was identified during a study of T cell responses to AZD1222 COVID-19 vaccine. The protocol was immunoSEQ multiplex PCR, while the TCRdb copy is restricted to in-frame clones and leaves out a portion. The sample comprises approximately 69,000 clones, roughly 83% of which are singletons, and about 23% rests with the top ten. Trimming cost V 4 bases and J 7 bases, with 19 bases left between them. Germline V lookup: CDR1 MNHEY, CDR2 SVGAGI. CDR3 length: 15 residues. The chain employs TRBV6-5 and TRBJ1-1, with D possibly matching TRBD1 (5 bases). Sequencing was performed on peripheral blood, taken 28 days after the second AZD1222 dose. The sequence derives from an adult who received the AZD1222 COVID-19 vaccine. For the CDR3, the DNA is TGTGCCAGCAGTTTTCAAGGGACGGGGCTTATTGAAGCTTTCTTT. This gives the protein CASSFQGTGLIEAFF.